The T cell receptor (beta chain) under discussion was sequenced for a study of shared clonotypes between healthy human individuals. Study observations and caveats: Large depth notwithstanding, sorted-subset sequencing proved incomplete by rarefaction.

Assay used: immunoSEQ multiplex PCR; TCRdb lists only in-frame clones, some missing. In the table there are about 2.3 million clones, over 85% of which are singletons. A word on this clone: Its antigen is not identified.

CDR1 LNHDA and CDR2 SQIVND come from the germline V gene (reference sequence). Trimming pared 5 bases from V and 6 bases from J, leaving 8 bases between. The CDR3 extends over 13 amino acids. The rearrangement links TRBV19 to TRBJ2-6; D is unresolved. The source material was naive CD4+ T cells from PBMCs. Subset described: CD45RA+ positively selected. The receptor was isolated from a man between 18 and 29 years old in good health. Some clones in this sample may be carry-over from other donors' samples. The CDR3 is CASSWQMANVLTF. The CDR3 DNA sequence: TGTGCCAGTAGTTGGCAAATGGCCAACGTCCTGACTTTC.